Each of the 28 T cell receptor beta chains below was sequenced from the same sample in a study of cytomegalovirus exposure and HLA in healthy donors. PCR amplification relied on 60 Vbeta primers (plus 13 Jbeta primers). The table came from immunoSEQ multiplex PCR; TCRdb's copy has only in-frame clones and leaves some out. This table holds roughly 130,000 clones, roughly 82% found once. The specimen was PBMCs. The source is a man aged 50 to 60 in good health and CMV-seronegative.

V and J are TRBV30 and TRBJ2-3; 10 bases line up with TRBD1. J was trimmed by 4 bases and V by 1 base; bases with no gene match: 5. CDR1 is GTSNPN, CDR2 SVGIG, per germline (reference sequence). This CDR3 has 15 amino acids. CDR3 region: CAWSGGQGIPDTQYF. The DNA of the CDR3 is TGTGCCTGGAGTGGGGGACAGGGGATCCCAGATACGCAGTATTTT. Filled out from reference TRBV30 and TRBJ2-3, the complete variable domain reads SQTIHQWPATLVQPVGSPLSLECTVEGTSNPNLYWYRQAAGRGLQLLFYSVGIGQISSEVPQNLSASRPQDRQFILSSKKLLLSDSGFYLCAWSGGQGIPDTQYFGPGTRLTVL.

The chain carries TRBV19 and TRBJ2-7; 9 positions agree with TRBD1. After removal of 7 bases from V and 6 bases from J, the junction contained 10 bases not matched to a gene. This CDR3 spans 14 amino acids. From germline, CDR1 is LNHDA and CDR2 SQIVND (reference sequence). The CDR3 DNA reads TGTGCCAGTAAGATGGGACAGGGCTTTTCCGAGCAGTACTTC. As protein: CASKMGQGFSEQYF.

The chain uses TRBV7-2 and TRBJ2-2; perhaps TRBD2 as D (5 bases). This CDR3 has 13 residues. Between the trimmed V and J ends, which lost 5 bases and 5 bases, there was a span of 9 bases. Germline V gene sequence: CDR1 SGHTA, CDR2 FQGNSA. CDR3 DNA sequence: TGTGCCAGCAGCGATGGGAGAACCGGGGAGCTGTTTTTT. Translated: CASSDGRTGELFF.

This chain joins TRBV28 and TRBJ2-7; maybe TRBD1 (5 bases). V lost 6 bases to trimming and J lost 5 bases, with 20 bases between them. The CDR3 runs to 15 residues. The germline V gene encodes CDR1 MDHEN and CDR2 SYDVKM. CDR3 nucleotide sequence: TGTGCCAGCAGCCAGCTAACAACCGCAGGGAACGAGCAGTACTTC. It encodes CASSQLTTAGNEQYF.

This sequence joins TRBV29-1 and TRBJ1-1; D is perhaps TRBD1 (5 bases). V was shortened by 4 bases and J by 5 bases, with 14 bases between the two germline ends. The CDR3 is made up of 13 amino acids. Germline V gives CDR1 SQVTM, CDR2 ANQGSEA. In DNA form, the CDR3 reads TGCAGCGTTGGGACGGCGGGGGGAACTGAAGCTTTCTTT. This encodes CSVGTAGGTEAFF.

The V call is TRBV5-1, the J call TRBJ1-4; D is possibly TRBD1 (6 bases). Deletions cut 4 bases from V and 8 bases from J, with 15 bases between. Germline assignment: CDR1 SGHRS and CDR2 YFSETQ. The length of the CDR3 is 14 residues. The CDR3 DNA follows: TGCGCCAGCAGCCTGGAGAGGGGACACGAAAAACTGTTTTTT. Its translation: CASSLERGHEKLFF.

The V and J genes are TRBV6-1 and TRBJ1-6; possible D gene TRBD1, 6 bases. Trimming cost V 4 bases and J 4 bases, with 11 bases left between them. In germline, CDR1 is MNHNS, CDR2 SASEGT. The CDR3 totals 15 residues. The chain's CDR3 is CASSGRTEYNSPLHF. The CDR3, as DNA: TGTGCCAGCAGTGGTAGGACAGAGTATAATTCACCCCTCCACTTT.

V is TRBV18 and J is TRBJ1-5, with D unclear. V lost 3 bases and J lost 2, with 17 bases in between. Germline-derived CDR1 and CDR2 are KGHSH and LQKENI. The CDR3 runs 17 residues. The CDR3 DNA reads TGTGCCAGCTCACCCGAGGGAAGGGAGTCCGGCAATCAGCCCCAGCATTTT. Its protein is CASSPEGRESGNQPQHF.

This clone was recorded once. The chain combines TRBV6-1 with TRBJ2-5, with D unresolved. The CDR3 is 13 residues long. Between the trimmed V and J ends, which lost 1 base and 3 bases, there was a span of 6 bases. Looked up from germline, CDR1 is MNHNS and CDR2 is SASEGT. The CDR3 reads CASSEGLKETQYF. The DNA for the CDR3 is TGTGCCAGCAGTGAAGGGCTGAAAGAGACCCAGTACTTC.

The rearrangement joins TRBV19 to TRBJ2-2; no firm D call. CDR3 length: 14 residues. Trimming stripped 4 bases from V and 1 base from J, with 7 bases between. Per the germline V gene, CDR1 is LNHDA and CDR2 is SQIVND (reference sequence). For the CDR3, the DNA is TGTGCCAGTAGTAGCCCGGGGAACACCGGGGAGCTGTTTTTT. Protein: CASSSPGNTGELFF.

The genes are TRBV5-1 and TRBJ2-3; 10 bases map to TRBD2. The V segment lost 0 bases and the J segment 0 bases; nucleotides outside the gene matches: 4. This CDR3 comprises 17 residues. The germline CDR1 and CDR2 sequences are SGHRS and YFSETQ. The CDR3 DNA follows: TGCGCCAGCAGCTTGGGTAGCGGGGGGCTGAGCACAGATACGCAGTATTTT. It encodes CASSLGSGGLSTDTQYF.

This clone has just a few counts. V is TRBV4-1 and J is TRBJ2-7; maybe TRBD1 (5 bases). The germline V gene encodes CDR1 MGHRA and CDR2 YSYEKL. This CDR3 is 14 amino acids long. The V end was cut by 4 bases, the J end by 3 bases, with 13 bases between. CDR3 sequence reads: CASSLSQGIYEQYF. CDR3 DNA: TGCGCCAGCAGCCTCTCCCAGGGTATCTACGAGCAGTACTTC.

The CDR3 loop reads CASGDRGSSLDTQYF. In DNA, the CDR3 is TGCGCCAGCGGAGACAGGGGGAGTAGTTTAGATACGCAGTATTTT. The gene calls are TRBV10-1 and TRBJ2-3, with 9 bases identical to TRBD1. The V gene's germline CDR1 is WNHNN and CDR2 SYGVQD (reference sequence). V shed 8 bases and J 5 bases; nucleotides not matched to a gene: 11. CDR3 length equals 15 residues.

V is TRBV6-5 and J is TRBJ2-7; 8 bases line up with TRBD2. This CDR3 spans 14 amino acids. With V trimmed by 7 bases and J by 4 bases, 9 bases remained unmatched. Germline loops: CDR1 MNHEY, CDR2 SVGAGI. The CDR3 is CASNALAGTYEQYF. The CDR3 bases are TGTGCCAGCAACGCCTTAGCGGGGACGTACGAGCAGTACTTC.

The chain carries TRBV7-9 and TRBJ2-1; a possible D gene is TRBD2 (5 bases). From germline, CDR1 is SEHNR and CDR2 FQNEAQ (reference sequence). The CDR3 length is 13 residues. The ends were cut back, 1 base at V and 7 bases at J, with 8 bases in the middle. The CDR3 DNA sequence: TGTGCCAGCAGCTTAGGATCGGGGAATGAGCAGTTCTTC. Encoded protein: CASSLGSGNEQFF.

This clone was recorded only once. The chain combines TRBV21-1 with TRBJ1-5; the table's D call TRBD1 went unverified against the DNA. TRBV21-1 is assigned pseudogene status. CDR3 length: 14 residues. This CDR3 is CASSKVVGDQPQHF. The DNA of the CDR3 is TGTGCCAGCAGCAAAGTAGTGGGCGATCAGCCCCAGCATTTT.

The CDR3 DNA is TGCGCCAGCAGCCAAGAGACGGGCCCAGGGGTGGGTAATTCACCCCTCCACTTT. This gives the protein CASSQETGPGVGNSPLHF. The chain joins TRBV4-3 to TRBJ1-6, with TRBD1 as a possible D gene (6 bases). There are 18 residues in the CDR3. CDR1 LGHNA and CDR2 YSLEER come from the germline V gene. V was cut by 0 bases and J by 6 bases, with 18 bases left in between.

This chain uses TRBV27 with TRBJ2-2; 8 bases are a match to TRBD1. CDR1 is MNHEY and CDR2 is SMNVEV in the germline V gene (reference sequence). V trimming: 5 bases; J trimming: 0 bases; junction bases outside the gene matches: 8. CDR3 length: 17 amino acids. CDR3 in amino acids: CASSPGQGPSNTGELFF. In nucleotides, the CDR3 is TGTGCCAGCAGTCCTGGACAGGGACCCTCGAACACCGGGGAGCTGTTTTTT.

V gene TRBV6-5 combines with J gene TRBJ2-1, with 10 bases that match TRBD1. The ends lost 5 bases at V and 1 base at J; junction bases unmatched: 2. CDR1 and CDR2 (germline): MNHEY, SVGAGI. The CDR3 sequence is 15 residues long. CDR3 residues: CASSRTGGSYNEQFF. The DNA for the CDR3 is TGTGCCAGCAGTAGGACAGGGGGATCCTACAATGAGCAGTTCTTC.

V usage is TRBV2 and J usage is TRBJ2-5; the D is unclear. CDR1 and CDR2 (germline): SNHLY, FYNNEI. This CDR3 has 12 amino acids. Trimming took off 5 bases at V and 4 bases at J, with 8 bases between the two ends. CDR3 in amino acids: CASSPSGETQYF. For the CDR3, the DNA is TGTGCCAGCAGTCCCTCAGGAGAGACCCAGTACTTC.

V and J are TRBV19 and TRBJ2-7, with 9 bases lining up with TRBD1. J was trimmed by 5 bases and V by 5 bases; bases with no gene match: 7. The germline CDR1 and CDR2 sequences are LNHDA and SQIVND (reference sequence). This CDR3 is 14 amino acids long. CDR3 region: CASSLQGARDEQYF. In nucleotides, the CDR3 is TGTGCCAGTAGTTTACAGGGGGCGCGGGACGAGCAGTACTTC.

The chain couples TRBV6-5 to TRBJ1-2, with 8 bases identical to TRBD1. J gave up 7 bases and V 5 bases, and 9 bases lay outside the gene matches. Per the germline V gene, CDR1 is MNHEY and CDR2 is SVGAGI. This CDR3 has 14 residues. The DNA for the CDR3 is TGTGCCAGCAGTCAAACGACAGGGGTCTCTGGCTACACCTTC. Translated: CASSQTTGVSGYTF.

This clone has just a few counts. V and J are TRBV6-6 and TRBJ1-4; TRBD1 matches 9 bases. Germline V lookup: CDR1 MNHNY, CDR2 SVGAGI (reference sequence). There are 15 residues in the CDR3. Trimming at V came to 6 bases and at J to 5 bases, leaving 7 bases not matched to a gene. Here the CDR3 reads CASSFPGTGNEKLFF. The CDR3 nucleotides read TGTGCCAGCAGCTTCCCCGGGACAGGGAATGAAAAACTGTTTTTT.

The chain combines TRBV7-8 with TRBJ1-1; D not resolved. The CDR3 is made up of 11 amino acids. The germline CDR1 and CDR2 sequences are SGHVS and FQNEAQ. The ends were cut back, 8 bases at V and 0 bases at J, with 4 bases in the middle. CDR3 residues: CASSMNTEAFF. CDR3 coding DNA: TGTGCCAGCTCAATGAACACTGAAGCTTTCTTT.

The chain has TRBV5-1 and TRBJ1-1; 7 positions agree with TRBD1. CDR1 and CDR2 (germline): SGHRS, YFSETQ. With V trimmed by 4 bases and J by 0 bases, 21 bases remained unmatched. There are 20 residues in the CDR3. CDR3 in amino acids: CASSLEGESDRVGMNTEAFF. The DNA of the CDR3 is TGCGCCAGCAGCCTGGAGGGGGAAAGTGACAGGGTTGGGATGAACACTGAAGCTTTCTTT.

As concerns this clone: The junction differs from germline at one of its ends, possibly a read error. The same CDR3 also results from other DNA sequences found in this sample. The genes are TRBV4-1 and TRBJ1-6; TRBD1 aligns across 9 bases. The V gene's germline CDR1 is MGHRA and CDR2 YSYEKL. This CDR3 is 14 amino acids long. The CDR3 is CASSLGTGNSPLHF. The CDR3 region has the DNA TGCGCCAGCAGCCTAGGGACAGGGAATTCCCCCCTCCACTTT.

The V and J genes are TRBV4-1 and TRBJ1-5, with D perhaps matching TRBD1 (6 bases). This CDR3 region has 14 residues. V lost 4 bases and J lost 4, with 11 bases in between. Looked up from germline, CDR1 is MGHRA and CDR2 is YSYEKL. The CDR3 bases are TGCGCCAGCAGCCGGGACACGGGGAATCAGCCCCAGCATTTT. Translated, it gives CASSRDTGNQPQHF.

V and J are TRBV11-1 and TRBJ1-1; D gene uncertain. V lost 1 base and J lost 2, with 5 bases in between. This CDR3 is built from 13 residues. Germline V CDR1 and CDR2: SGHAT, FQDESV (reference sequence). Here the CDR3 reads CASSLEANTEAFF. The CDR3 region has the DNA TGTGCCAGCAGCTTAGAAGCAAACACTGAAGCTTTCTTT.